Each of the 2 T cell receptor beta chains below was sequenced from the same sample in a study of T cell changes during pregnancy in multiple sclerosis. TCRdb's table, derived via immunoSEQ multiplex PCR, lists solely in-frame clones and lacks some. The sample shows tens of thousands of clones, roughly 90% of them seen only once. The sequenced sample was peripheral blood, obtained in the second trimester of pregnancy. The receptors were sampled from a female donor with multiple sclerosis, enrolled in a pregnancy study.

V is TRBV6-1 and J is TRBJ1-5; D call uncertain. The CDR3 length is 16 residues. The germline V gene has CDR1 MNHNS and CDR2 SASEGT. Between the trimmed V and J ends, which lost 1 base and 6 bases, there was a span of 16 bases. The CDR3: CASSEEYGGHGQPQHF. CDR3 bases: TGTGCCAGCAGTGAAGAATATGGAGGGCATGGTCAGCCCCAGCATTTT.

V is TRBV9 and J is TRBJ1-2, with 11 bases that match TRBD1. V shed 3 bases and J 8 bases; nucleotides not matched to a gene: 9. The germline gives CDR1 SGDLS, CDR2 YYNGEE. This CDR3 region has 15 residues. CDR3 residues: CASSGTGGLWEGYTF. Here the CDR3 DNA reads TGTGCCAGCAGCGGGACAGGGGGCCTTTGGGAAGGCTACACCTTC.